Listed below are T cell receptor beta chains from one sample, sequenced in a study of shared clonotypes between healthy human individuals. Produced via immunoSEQ multiplex PCR; TCRdb's table is partial and in-frame only. The sample contains about 2.1 million clones, roughly 91% of which appear only once. Sample: naive CD8+ T cells from PBMCs. The receptors stem from a man younger than 30 in good health. Some clones in this sample may be carry-over from other donors' samples. Both conserved end residues are part of each CDR3. Each record gives: CDR3 protein, CDR3 DNA, D gene, V gene, J gene, clone size. A D gene is named only where the DNA matches it firmly. Size tells how often a clone was seen (once, few, many) or the class of an expanded clone, and some rows leave it out.

CDR3 protein: CASSFSSPTKKTPGELFF
CDR3 DNA: TGTGCCAGCAGTTTCTCCTCGCCGACCAAGAAAACCCCCGGGGAGCTGTTTTTT
D gene: .
V gene: TRBV28
J gene: TRBJ2-2
clone size: .

CDR3 protein: CASSHGLAGRRPDTQYF
CDR3 DNA: TGTGCCAGCAGCCATGGACTAGCGGGAAGGCGGCCAGATACGCAGTATTTT
D gene: TRBD2
V gene: TRBV28
J gene: TRBJ2-3
clone size: .

CDR3 protein: CASSLGLAGALGEQYF
CDR3 DNA: TGTGCCAGCAGCCTCGGACTAGCGGGAGCTCTGGGGGAGCAGTACTTC
D gene: TRBD2
V gene: TRBV7-8
J gene: TRBJ2-7
clone size: .

CDR3 protein: CAWSGSRLGYGYTF
CDR3 DNA: TGTGCCTGGAGTGGGAGCAGGTTGGGCTATGGCTACACCTTC
D gene: .
V gene: TRBV30
J gene: TRBJ1-2
clone size: .

CDR3 protein: CASSVRRGQGGNEQFF
CDR3 DNA: TGTGCCAGCAGCGTCCGTCGGGGGCAGGGTGGCAATGAGCAGTTCTTC
D gene: .
V gene: TRBV9
J gene: TRBJ2-1
clone size: once

CDR3 protein: CASSLDALAGQETQYF
CDR3 DNA: TGTGCCAGCAGCTTAGACGCCCTAGCGGGACAAGAGACCCAGTACTTC
D gene: TRBD2
V gene: TRBV7-9
J gene: TRBJ2-5
clone size: .

CDR3 protein: CASSSRLADTYEQYF
CDR3 DNA: TGTGCCAGCAGCTCCCGACTAGCGGACACCTACGAGCAGTACTTC
D gene: TRBD2
V gene: TRBV7-6
J gene: TRBJ2-7
clone size: .

CDR3 protein: CASGFGLDTQYF
CDR3 DNA: TGTGCTAGTGGTTTTGGCTTAGATACGCAGTATTTT
D gene: .
V gene: TRBV12-5
J gene: TRBJ2-3
clone size: .

CDR3 protein: CSARVGYEQYF
CDR3 DNA: TGCAGCGCCCGAGTAGGGTACGAGCAGTACTTC
D gene: .
V gene: TRBV29-1
J gene: TRBJ2-7
clone size: .

CDR3 protein: CASNPVGGSSYNEQFF
CDR3 DNA: TGCGCCAGCAACCCGGTGGGAGGGAGCTCCTACAATGAGCAGTTCTTC
D gene: TRBD2
V gene: TRBV4-1
J gene: TRBJ2-1
clone size: .

CDR3 protein: CASSPLIVGTGELFF
CDR3 DNA: TGTGCCAGCAGTCCCCTGATCGTAGGCACCGGGGAGCTGTTTTTT
D gene: .
V gene: TRBV27
J gene: TRBJ2-2
clone size: once

CDR3 protein: CASSPNTYEQYF
CDR3 DNA: TGTGCCAGCAGTCCGAACACCTACGAGCAGTACTTC
D gene: .
V gene: TRBV27
J gene: TRBJ2-7
clone size: .

CDR3 protein: CASSEGLGGYEQYF
CDR3 DNA: TGTGCCAGCAGCGAGGGACTAGGGGGGTACGAGCAGTACTTC
D gene: TRBD2
V gene: TRBV5-6
J gene: TRBJ2-7
clone size: .

CDR3 protein: CASSEWTQEVAFF
CDR3 DNA: TGTGCCAGCAGTGAATGGACCCAAGAGGTAGCTTTCTTT
D gene: .
V gene: TRBV25-1
J gene: TRBJ1-1
clone size: .

CDR3 protein: CASSFMWRSTEAFF
CDR3 DNA: TGTGCCAGCAGTTTTATGTGGAGGAGCACTGAAGCTTTCTTT
D gene: .
V gene: TRBV28
J gene: TRBJ1-1
clone size: once

CDR3 protein: CASSLKISYNEQFF
CDR3 DNA: TGTGCCAGCAGCTTAAAAATTTCCTACAATGAGCAGTTCTTC
D gene: .
V gene: TRBV11-2
J gene: TRBJ2-1
clone size: .

CDR3 protein: CASSFGRAYEQYF
CDR3 DNA: TGTGCCAGCAGTTTCGGCAGAGCCTACGAGCAGTACTTC
D gene: .
V gene: TRBV27
J gene: TRBJ2-7
clone size: .

CDR3 protein: CARSLARFVSGRRNNEQFF
CDR3 DNA: TGTGCCAGAAGCTTGGCCCGGTTTGTCAGCGGGAGGAGAAACAATGAGCAGTTCTTC
D gene: TRBD2
V gene: TRBV5-3
J gene: TRBJ2-1
clone size: .

CDR3 protein: CASSLSVWERSTDTQYF
CDR3 DNA: TGTGCCAGCAGCCTGTCTGTTTGGGAACGGAGCACAGATACGCAGTATTTT
D gene: .
V gene: TRBV7-8
J gene: TRBJ2-3
clone size: .

CDR3 protein: CASSTGREAFF
CDR3 DNA: TGTGCCAGCAGCACGGGCCGGGAAGCTTTCTTT
D gene: .
V gene: TRBV9
J gene: TRBJ1-1
clone size: few

CDR3 protein: CASSSFRESGFEQFF
CDR3 DNA: TGTGCCAGCAGTTCCTTTAGGGAAAGCGGGTTTGAGCAGTTCTTC
D gene: .
V gene: TRBV28
J gene: TRBJ2-1
clone size: once

CDR3 protein: CASSVTGTGRGAQYF
CDR3 DNA: TGTGCCAGCAGCGTCACCGGGACAGGCAGAGGAGCCCAGTACTTC
D gene: TRBD1
V gene: TRBV9
J gene: TRBJ2-5
clone size: .

CDR3 protein: CASSQERDLYGYTF
CDR3 DNA: TGCGCCAGCAGCCAAGAACGGGACCTCTATGGCTACACCTTC
D gene: .
V gene: TRBV4-1
J gene: TRBJ1-2
clone size: once

CDR3 protein: CASSLKGGARTEAFF
CDR3 DNA: TGTGCCAGCAGTTTAAAGGGTGGGGCCCGGACTGAAGCTTTCTTT
D gene: .
V gene: TRBV27
J gene: TRBJ1-1
clone size: .

CDR3 protein: CASSPKDTHYNEQFF
CDR3 DNA: TGTGCCAGCAGCCCTAAAGACACACACTACAATGAGCAGTTCTTC
D gene: .
V gene: TRBV11-2
J gene: TRBJ2-1
clone size: .

CDR3 protein: CASSLLLDSYEQYF
CDR3 DNA: TGTGCCAGCAGTTTACTGTTGGACAGCTACGAGCAGTACTTC
D gene: .
V gene: TRBV28
J gene: TRBJ2-7
clone size: once

CDR3 protein: CASSLDPFLKDIQYF
CDR3 DNA: TGTGCCAGCAGCTTAGATCCTTTTTTAAAGGACATTCAGTACTTC
D gene: .
V gene: TRBV7-2
J gene: TRBJ2-4
clone size: .

CDR3 protein: CASSQVGDRGLRWTQYF
CDR3 DNA: TGTGCCAGCAGCCAGGTTGGGGACAGGGGGCTTCGATGGACCCAGTACTTC
D gene: TRBD1
V gene: TRBV14
J gene: TRBJ2-5
clone size: .

CDR3 protein: CASSTGRWNSGNTIYF
CDR3 DNA: TGTGCCAGCAGCACCGGACGGTGGAACTCTGGAAACACCATATATTTT
D gene: .
V gene: TRBV5-4
J gene: TRBJ1-3
clone size: .

CDR3 protein: CASSERLGQGGTEAFF
CDR3 DNA: TGCGCCAGCAGCGAAAGATTGGGACAGGGAGGCACTGAAGCTTTCTTT
D gene: TRBD1
V gene: TRBV4-1
J gene: TRBJ1-1
clone size: .

CDR3 protein: CASSPPGEDSNYGYTF
CDR3 DNA: TGTGCCAGCTCACCACCCGGGGAGGACAGCAACTATGGCTACACCTTC
D gene: .
V gene: TRBV18
J gene: TRBJ1-2
clone size: .

CDR3 protein: CASSLRYRGREKLFF
CDR3 DNA: TGTGCCAGCAGCTTAAGGTACAGGGGGCGTGAAAAACTGTTTTTT
D gene: TRBD1
V gene: TRBV11-2
J gene: TRBJ1-4
clone size: .

CDR3 protein: CASSEGQGWGETQYF
CDR3 DNA: TGTGCCAGCAGTGAAGGACAGGGGTGGGGGGAGACCCAGTACTTC
D gene: TRBD1
V gene: TRBV25-1
J gene: TRBJ2-5
clone size: .

CDR3 protein: CASSGGGADIQYF
CDR3 DNA: TGCGCCAGCAGCGGCGGAGGAGCGGACATTCAGTACTTC
D gene: .
V gene: TRBV5-1
J gene: TRBJ2-4
clone size: once

CDR3 protein: CASSLEVTYEQYF
CDR3 DNA: TGTGCCAGCAGCTTAGAGGTCACCTACGAGCAGTACTTC
D gene: .
V gene: TRBV7-6
J gene: TRBJ2-7
clone size: .

CDR3 protein: CACVPGLVSPLHF
CDR3 DNA: TGTGCCTGTGTGCCAGGACTGGTCTCACCCCTCCACTTT
D gene: .
V gene: TRBV30
J gene: TRBJ1-6
clone size: .

CDR3 protein: CASSRTNSGPGGYTQYF
CDR3 DNA: TGCGCCAGCAGCCGAACCAACTCGGGCCCTGGGGGGTATACGCAGTATTTT
D gene: .
V gene: TRBV4-1
J gene: TRBJ2-3
clone size: .

CDR3 protein: CASRPTMGVGGYTDTQYF
CDR3 DNA: TGTGCCAGCCGCCCTACGATGGGGGTAGGGGGCTACACAGATACGCAGTATTTT
D gene: TRBD1
V gene: TRBV11-2
J gene: TRBJ2-3
clone size: .

CDR3 protein: CASSLLAGEYTGELFF
CDR3 DNA: TGTGCCAGCAGCTTACTAGCGGGAGAGTACACCGGGGAGCTGTTTTTT
D gene: TRBD2
V gene: TRBV7-9
J gene: TRBJ2-2
clone size: .

CDR3 protein: CASRLAGLARLSEQFF
CDR3 DNA: TGTGCAAGTCGCTTAGCCGGACTAGCCCGCTTGAGTGAGCAGTTCTTC
D gene: .
V gene: TRBV12-2
J gene: TRBJ2-1
clone size: .

CDR3 protein: CASSLGNQRASYNEQFF
CDR3 DNA: TGTGCCAGCAGCTTAGGGAACCAGCGGGCCTCCTACAATGAGCAGTTCTTC
D gene: .
V gene: TRBV7-6
J gene: TRBJ2-1
clone size: .

CDR3 protein: CASSLGLAKNIQYF
CDR3 DNA: TGTGCCAGCAGCTTGGGACTAGCCAAAAACATTCAGTACTTC
D gene: .
V gene: TRBV7-9
J gene: TRBJ2-4
clone size: .

CDR3 protein: CASSLPADTQYF
CDR3 DNA: TGTGCCAGCAGCTTACCAGCGGATACGCAGTATTTT
D gene: .
V gene: TRBV5-6
J gene: TRBJ2-3
clone size: .

CDR3 protein: CASSGMGTSFAQYF
CDR3 DNA: TGTGCCAGCAGCGGAATGGGGACTAGTTTTGCGCAGTATTTT
D gene: TRBD2
V gene: TRBV9
J gene: TRBJ2-3
clone size: .

CDR3 protein: CASRLWEGTGWEETQYF
CDR3 DNA: TGTGCCAGCAGACTATGGGAGGGGACAGGGTGGGAAGAGACCCAGTACTTC
D gene: TRBD1
V gene: TRBV7-8
J gene: TRBJ2-5
clone size: .

CDR3 protein: CASSFMGSYEQYF
CDR3 DNA: TGTGCCAGCAGCTTTATGGGGAGTTACGAGCAGTACTTC
D gene: .
V gene: TRBV5-4
J gene: TRBJ2-7
clone size: .

CDR3 protein: CAISEPLDPGGTAGEVSYEQYF
CDR3 DNA: TGTGCCATCAGTGAGCCATTAGATCCCGGGGGCACGGCGGGGGAGGTCTCCTACGAGCAGTACTTC
D gene: .
V gene: TRBV10-3
J gene: TRBJ2-7
clone size: .

CDR3 protein: CASSLDRGHGNTIYF
CDR3 DNA: TGTGCCAGCAGCTTGGATAGGGGGCATGGAAACACCATATATTTT
D gene: TRBD1
V gene: TRBV5-4
J gene: TRBJ1-3
clone size: .

CDR3 protein: CASSLMDSNEKLFF
CDR3 DNA: TGTGCCAGCAGTTTAATGGACAGTAATGAAAAACTGTTTTTT
D gene: .
V gene: TRBV28
J gene: TRBJ1-4
clone size: .

CDR3 protein: CASSSLGGTDTQYF
CDR3 DNA: TGTGCCAGCAGTTCCCTAGGAGGCACAGATACGCAGTATTTT
D gene: .
V gene: TRBV27
J gene: TRBJ2-3
clone size: .

CDR3 protein: CASSLAGQGTTREYF
CDR3 DNA: TGTGCCAGCAGTTTAGCAGGACAGGGTACCACTAGGGAGTACTTC
D gene: TRBD1
V gene: TRBV27
J gene: TRBJ2-7
clone size: .

CDR3 protein: CASSVGLANEQFF
CDR3 DNA: TGTGCCAGCAGCGTAGGGCTAGCCAATGAGCAGTTCTTC
D gene: .
V gene: TRBV9
J gene: TRBJ2-1
clone size: .

CDR3 protein: CADGQGQETQYF
CDR3 DNA: TGTGCAGACGGACAGGGCCAAGAGACCCAGTACTTC
D gene: TRBD1
V gene: TRBV7-8
J gene: TRBJ2-5
clone size: .

CDR3 protein: CASSYSIGVTEAFF
CDR3 DNA: TGTGCCAGCAGTTACTCGATAGGGGTCACTGAAGCTTTCTTT
D gene: .
V gene: TRBV6-6
J gene: TRBJ1-1
clone size: .

CDR3 protein: CASSLWALGYEQYF
CDR3 DNA: TGTGCCAGCAGCCTGTGGGCTTTAGGCTACGAGCAGTACTTC
D gene: .
V gene: TRBV12-1
J gene: TRBJ2-7
clone size: .

CDR3 protein: CASSYNAQDPTYEQYF
CDR3 DNA: TGTGCCAGCAGTTACAACGCCCAGGACCCCACCTACGAGCAGTACTTC
D gene: .
V gene: TRBV6-5
J gene: TRBJ2-7
clone size: .

CDR3 protein: CASSPISGGPWDEQFF
CDR3 DNA: TGTGCCAGCAGTCCAATTAGCGGGGGGCCTTGGGATGAGCAGTTCTTC
D gene: TRBD2
V gene: TRBV27
J gene: TRBJ2-1
clone size: .

CDR3 protein: CASSQINQPQHF
CDR3 DNA: TGCGCCAGCAGCCAAATTAATCAGCCCCAGCATTTT
D gene: .
V gene: TRBV4-1
J gene: TRBJ1-5
clone size: few